Given below is one TCR beta chain in context. Its cognate antigen is unknown. TCRdb's copy holds only in-frame clones and misses some; the assay was immunoSEQ multiplex PCR. Of 100,000 to 120,000 clones listed, around 80% were seen once; the top ten hold 3.5% to 5%. The data derive from a study of T cell responses to AZD1222 COVID-19 vaccine. Overall study context: Second doses were pooled across both intervals (about 4 or about 12 weeks). Study-level results: Without day 14 samples, only post-peak T cell repertoires were studied. Researchers report vaccine-associated CD4 TCRs spanning spike, with dominance at 160-218 and 743-854.

This CDR3 is 14 amino acids long. The V end was cut by 4 bases, the J end by 7 bases, with 20 bases between. From germline, CDR1 is SQVTM and CDR2 ANQGSEA. This receptor was obtained from an adult in good health. The source was peripheral blood, collected on day 0 of AZD1222 vaccination. V is TRBV29-1 and J is TRBJ2-7; weak D call: TRBD1 (5 bases). The CDR3 is CSVVSPEQAREQYF. The CDR3, as DNA: TGCAGCGTTGTTTCCCCCGAACAGGCCCGAGAGCAGTACTTC.